This entry lists 7 T cell receptor beta chains sequenced from one sample in a study of cytomegalovirus exposure and HLA in healthy donors. The PCR made use of 60 Vbeta and 13 Jbeta primers. Measured with immunoSEQ multiplex PCR; TCRdb has only the in-frame clones, and not every one. This table holds approximately 110,000 clones, roughly 80% found once. Sequenced input: PBMCs. The receptor source for this set is a female donor in good health and CMV-seropositive.

The rearrangement uses TRBV19 and TRBJ2-6, with D possibly being TRBD1 (6 bases). The CDR3 consists of 15 residues. The germline CDR1 and CDR2 sequences are LNHDA and SQIVND (reference sequence). Trimming removed 5 bases at V and 2 bases at J, with 10 bases between. Here the CDR3 DNA reads TGTGCCAGTAGTTCCGGGACAACTGGGGCCAACGTCCTGACTTTC. This codes for CASSSGTTGANVLTF.

There are a few counts of this clone. This rearrangement joins TRBV29-1 to TRBJ1-1; D gene uncertain. The CDR3 has 13 residues. Germline CDR1 is SQVTM and CDR2 is ANQGSEA. V was cut by 6 bases and J by 1 base, with 12 bases left in between. CDR3: CSVLPRGNTEAFF. Here the CDR3 DNA reads TGCAGCGTCCTACCCCGGGGGAACACTGAAGCTTTCTTT.

The chain joins TRBV7-9 to TRBJ2-7; D is ambiguous. The CDR3 covers 13 residues. CDR1 and CDR2 (germline): SEHNR, FQNEAQ (reference sequence). V gave up 5 bases and J gave up 3 bases, with 11 bases separating them. CDR3 DNA sequence: TGTGCCAGCAGCACCTCTAGGAACTACGAGCAGTACTTC. Encoded protein: CASSTSRNYEQYF.

The chain couples TRBV6-5 to TRBJ2-5; TRBD2 agrees at 7 bases. V was clipped by 0 bases and J by 5 bases; unmatched bases: 9. This CDR3 is 16 amino acids long. Looked up from germline, CDR1 is MNHEY and CDR2 is SVGAGI. CDR3 nucleotide sequence: TGTGCCAGCAGTTACTCCGCGGGAGATCGGCGGGAGACCCAGTACTTC. Translated: CASSYSAGDRRETQYF.

The V call is TRBV6-1, the J call TRBJ2-7, with D unclear. The CDR3 sequence is 13 residues long. Germline V gene lookup returns CDR1 MNHNS and CDR2 SASEGT. The V gene lost 8 bases and the J gene lost 7 bases, with 18 bases spanning the gap. The CDR3 is CASRVPLSLEQYF. As DNA, the CDR3 is TGTGCCAGCCGGGTTCCCCTTTCGTTAGAGCAGTACTTC.

This clone turned up a few times. V gene TRBV11-2 combines with J gene TRBJ2-5, with D maybe TRBD2 (5 bases). This CDR3 is 16 amino acids long. Germline lookup yields CDR1 SGHAT and CDR2 FQNNGV. V was cut by 5 bases and J by 5 bases, with 21 bases left in between. CDR3 protein: CASSPRKDNRGETQYF. CDR3 bases: TGTGCCAGCAGCCCGCGGAAAGACAACCGCGGGGAGACCCAGTACTTC.

This clone occurred once. This chain joins TRBV11-2 and TRBJ2-2; 8 bases are a match to TRBD2. The CDR3 is 16 amino acids. In germline, CDR1 is SGHAT, CDR2 FQNNGV. Trimming took 1 base from V and 4 from J; bases not matched to a gene: 5. For the CDR3, the DNA is TGTGCCAGCAGCTTAGTGGGACTAGGGGTCACCGGGGAGCTGTTTTTT. Translated, it gives CASSLVGLGVTGELFF.